The 25 T cell receptor beta chains given below trace back to one sample, sequenced in a study of long-term antiretroviral therapy in people with HIV (dated by TCRdb to about 2022). Sequencing of the TRB variable region was done with the immunoSEQ hsTCRB v3.0 assay at survey level resolution. TCRdb took this table from immuneACCESS and kept in-frame rearrangements with V and J called. Such tables lack part of the clones; where checked against another copy, unresolved V genes explain under half of the gap, and the rest is unexplained. In this sample the table shows about 23,000 clones, under 85% of which occur a single time. The leading ten clones occupy around 24% of the sample. The specimen was unsorted PBMCs, collected 0.4 years after starting antiretroviral therapy. Receptors originate from a middle-aged man with HIV.

This clone came up once. The rearrangement links TRBV4-3 to TRBJ2-7, with a tentative D call TRBD2 (6 bases). This CDR3 contains 13 residues. Germline CDR1 LGHNA, CDR2 YSLEER. V was clipped by 4 bases and J by 4 bases, with 11 bases between them. CDR3 in amino acids: CASSPRRAYEQYF. The CDR3 DNA reads TGCGCCAGCAGCCCGCGGAGGGCTTACGAGCAGTACTTC.

V is TRBV14 and J is TRBJ1-1, with D possibly matching TRBD1 (5 bases). The CDR3 loop spans 13 amino acids. The V end was cut by 4 bases, the J end by 2 bases, with 8 bases between. CDR1 and CDR2 (germline): SGHDN, FVKESK. CDR3: CASSPTANTEAFF. The CDR3 bases are TGTGCCAGCAGCCCGACAGCTAACACTGAAGCTTTCTTT.

The rearrangement joins TRBV5-8 to TRBJ1-5; D uncertain. The ends were cut back, 0 bases at V and 2 bases at J, with 12 bases in the middle. Germline values: CDR1 SGHTS, CDR2 YDEGEE. The CDR3 length is 16 residues. Written as DNA, the CDR3 is TGTGCCAGCAGCTTGGGTGGGCCTTTGGGCAATCAGCCCCAGCATTTT. This translates into CASSLGGPLGNQPQHF.

The V and J genes are TRBV27 and TRBJ2-6; 9 positions agree with TRBD2. The ends lost 7 bases at V and 0 bases at J; junction bases unmatched: 10. Looked up from germline, CDR1 is MNHEY and CDR2 is SMNVEV (reference sequence). The CDR3 contains 18 residues. The CDR3 sequence: CASTSFQRGASGANVLTF. CDR3 DNA sequence: TGTGCCAGCACCTCATTCCAGCGGGGGGCCTCTGGGGCCAACGTCCTGACTTTC.

CDR3 amino acids: CASSLYSTALRGYTF. CDR3 DNA sequence: TGTGCCAGCAGCTTGTACTCGACGGCTTTACGAGGCTACACCTTC. This chain links TRBV5-6 with TRBJ1-2; no clear D gene. V was shortened by 1 base and J by 8 bases, with 18 bases between the two germline ends. The germline gives CDR1 SGHDT, CDR2 YYEEEE. CDR3 length: 15 amino acids.

This chain joins TRBV5-1 and TRBJ2-7; tentative D call: TRBD2 (6 bases). Germline CDR1 SGHRS, CDR2 YFSETQ. V dropped 1 base and J dropped 2 bases, with 13 bases sitting between them. This CDR3 contains 15 residues. The CDR3 loop is CASSLYTGVTYEQYF. CDR3 DNA: TGCGCCAGCAGCTTGTATACGGGGGTCACCTACGAGCAGTACTTC.

The chain joins TRBV7-8 to TRBJ2-2; 10 bases are shared with TRBD1. Germline CDR1 reads SGHVS; CDR2 reads FQNEAQ. The CDR3 is 16 amino acids. With V trimmed by 1 base and J by 3 bases, 2 bases remained unmatched. The CDR3 coding sequence is TGTGCCAGCAGCTTAGTCGGGACAGGGGACACCGGGGAGCTGTTTTTT. Translating it yields CASSLVGTGDTGELFF.

This chain connects TRBV29-1 to TRBJ2-1; tentative D call: TRBD2 (6 bases). Per germline, CDR1 SQVTM and CDR2 ANQGSEA. The CDR3 loop spans 15 amino acids. Trimming cost V 1 base and J 7 bases, with 17 bases left between them. For the CDR3, the DNA is TGCAGCGTTGAAGGCCTCGGGGACTCCCTGAATGAGCAGTTCTTC. Its protein is CSVEGLGDSLNEQFF.

This sequence joins TRBV25-1 and TRBJ1-2; D ambiguous. Germline CDR1 and CDR2: MGHDK and SYGVNS. The CDR3 sequence is 13 residues long. The ends were cut back, 8 bases at V and 6 bases at J, with 16 bases in the middle. CDR3 nucleotide sequence: TGTGCCAGCCGACCTAGTGGGTTCGATGGCTACACCTTC. Protein sequence: CASRPSGFDGYTF.

The chain carries TRBV6-5 and TRBJ2-6, with D possibly being TRBD1 or TRBD2 (5 bases each). Trimming left V 5 bases short and J 2 bases short, with 7 bases between. This CDR3 region has 14 residues. Germline CDR1 and CDR2: MNHEY and SVGAGI. The CDR3 spells CASSGGTGANVLTF. CDR3 nucleotides: TGTGCCAGCAGTGGGGGAACTGGGGCCAACGTCCTGACTTTC.

In DNA, the CDR3 is TGTGCCAGCAGCCCAAAAGACAGGGGGCAGGTCTTGAACACTGAAGCTTTCTTT. It codes for CASSPKDRGQVLNTEAFF. The chain recombines TRBV5-6 with TRBJ1-1; TRBD1 aligns across 10 bases. J lost 0 bases, V lost 4 bases, and 12 bases had no gene match. The germline V gene encodes CDR1 SGHDT and CDR2 YYEEEE. The CDR3 has 18 residues.

The chain has TRBV28 and TRBJ1-1; D gene unclear. CDR1 is MDHEN and CDR2 is SYDVKM in the germline V gene. V was trimmed by 10 bases and J by 11 bases, leaving 17 bases between them. The CDR3 runs to 11 residues. The CDR3 DNA sequence: TGTGCCAACCCACCTGGGCCGGCGGCTTTCTTT. As protein: CANPPGPAAFF.

This clone was detected a few times. The V call is TRBV9, the J call TRBJ1-1, with unresolved D. The CDR3 has 12 amino acids. Germline CDR1 and CDR2: SGDLS and YYNGEE. Trimming removed 3 bases at V and 4 bases at J, with 7 bases between. CDR3 protein: CASSGDGTEAFF. CDR3 nucleotides: TGTGCCAGCAGCGGTGACGGCACTGAAGCTTTCTTT.

This clone is medium-sized by share. The CDR3 loop is CASSPTPAVNARSGANVLTF. Written as DNA, the CDR3 is TGTGCCAGCTCACCTACCCCGGCGGTAAATGCCCGCTCTGGGGCCAACGTCCTGACTTTC. The chain employs TRBV18 and TRBJ2-6; D is uncertain. In germline, CDR1 is KGHSH, CDR2 LQKENI. V lost 3 bases, J lost 0 bases, and 21 bases lay in between. The CDR3 consists of 20 residues.

This clone was detected only a few times. The chain carries TRBV14 and TRBJ2-2; TRBD1 might be the D (5 bases). V shed 4 bases and J shed 5 bases, with 14 bases lying between them. The CDR3 length is 15 residues. CDR1 is SGHDN and CDR2 is FVKESK in the germline V gene. CDR3 amino acids: CASSRKRQSTGELFF. DNA for the CDR3: TGTGCCAGCAGCCGGAAAAGACAGTCAACCGGGGAGCTGTTTTTT. Looking up the rest from reference TRBV14 and TRBJ2-2 gives the full variable domain: EAGVTQFPSHSVIEKGQTVTLRCDPISGHDNLYWYRRVMGKEIKFLLHFVKESKQDESGMPNNRFLAERTGGTYSTLKVQPAELEDSGVYFCASSRKRQSTGELFFGEGSRLTVL.

The chain links TRBV9 to TRBJ1-2; D gene unclear. CDR3 length: 12 amino acids. V was cut by 3 bases and J by 5 bases, with 8 bases left in between. Germline values: CDR1 SGDLS, CDR2 YYNGEE. CDR3 DNA sequence: TGTGCCAGCAGCGCGGACCCTTATGGCTACACCTTC. Amino acid sequence: CASSADPYGYTF.

The chain is built from TRBV7-9 and TRBJ2-3; 10 bases align to TRBD1. Trimming at V came to 5 bases and at J to 6 bases, leaving 5 bases not matched to a gene. The germline V gene has CDR1 SEHNR and CDR2 FQNEAQ (reference sequence). This CDR3 contains 14 residues. The CDR3, as DNA: TGTGCCAGCAGCCCGACAGGGGGCAGGGATACGCAGTATTTT. It translates to CASSPTGGRDTQYF.

The chain carries TRBV11-2 and TRBJ1-2; no reliable D call. Trimming stripped 1 base from V and 0 bases from J, with 9 bases between. CDR1 and CDR2 (germline): SGHAT, FQNNGV. The CDR3 covers 15 residues. CDR3 DNA: TGTGCCAGCAGCTTAGGGCCGGGGACTAACTATGGCTACACCTTC. Translated: CASSLGPGTNYGYTF.

The V call is TRBV5-1, the J call TRBJ1-2; D not resolved. The V end lost 4 bases, the J end lost 5 bases, and 15 bases lay between the germline ends. CDR3 size: 14 residues. Germline CDR1 and CDR2: SGHRS and YFSETQ. As DNA, the CDR3 is TGCGCCAGCAGCCCGGAATATATGGGGTATGGCTACACCTTC. Encoded protein: CASSPEYMGYGYTF.

CDR3 amino acids: CASSLAGTVYEKLFF. The CDR3 nucleotides are TGTGCCAGCAGCTTAGCGGGGACAGTGTATGAAAAACTGTTTTTT. V and J are TRBV7-2 and TRBJ1-4; 7 bases fit TRBD1. The CDR3 length is 15 residues. J gave up 6 bases and V 0 bases, and 4 bases lay outside the gene matches. CDR1 SGHTA and CDR2 FQGNSA come from the germline V gene.

V usage is TRBV18 and J usage is TRBJ1-2; D is possibly TRBD1 (5 bases). V lost 3 bases to trimming and J lost 1 base, with 12 bases between them. Per germline, CDR1 KGHSH and CDR2 LQKENI. The length of the CDR3 is 15 residues. CDR3 sequence (DNA): TGTGCCAGCTCACCGGAGACAGAAAGTAACTATGGCTACACCTTC. Translation: CASSPETESNYGYTF. Using reference TRBV18 and TRBJ1-2 for the parts outside the CDR3, the full variable domain is NAGVMQNPRHLVRRRGQEARLRCSPMKGHSHVYWYRQLPEEGLKFMVYLQKENIIDESGMPKERFSAEFPKEGPSILRIQQVVRGDSAAYFCASSPETESNYGYTFGSGTRLTVV.

CDR3 bases: TGTGCCAGCAGTTTGACAAATCAGCCCCAGCATTTT. Its translation: CASSLTNQPQHF. The chain carries TRBV28 and TRBJ1-5, with D unclear. The germline V gene encodes CDR1 MDHEN and CDR2 SYDVKM. The length of the CDR3 is 12 residues. Trimming stripped 3 bases from V and 4 bases from J, with 4 bases between.

This chain joins TRBV29-1 and TRBJ1-1, with D perhaps TRBD1 (6 bases). V lost 6 bases and J 3 bases, leaving 17 bases between the germline ends. The germline V gene has CDR1 SQVTM and CDR2 ANQGSEA. The CDR3 extends over 14 amino acids. CDR3 amino acids: CSVVTRRGYTEAFF. As DNA, the CDR3 is TGCAGCGTGGTTACACGCAGGGGTTACACTGAAGCTTTCTTT.

The J gene is TRBJ1-1, the V gene TRBV7-9; D remains ambiguous. This CDR3 spans 18 amino acids. Germline V CDR1 and CDR2: SEHNR, FQNEAQ (reference sequence). V was shortened by 3 bases and J by 2 bases, with 22 bases between the two germline ends. This CDR3 reads CASSFFPRPDRGNTEAFF. The DNA of the CDR3 is TGTGCCAGCAGCTTTTTTCCCCGTCCCGATCGGGGAAACACTGAAGCTTTCTTT. Full variable domain (missing parts from reference TRBV7-9 and TRBJ1-1): DTGVSQNPRHKITKRGQNVTFRCDPISEHNRLYWYRQTLGQGPEFLTYFQNEAQLEKSRLLSDRFSAERPKGSFSTLEIQRTEQGDSAMYLCASSFFPRPDRGNTEAFFGQGTRLTVV.

The rearrangement joins TRBV7-2 to TRBJ2-7, with 8 positions matching TRBD1. The CDR3 spans 18 residues. The V gene's germline CDR1 is SGHTA and CDR2 FQGNSA. J lost 5 bases, V lost 2 bases, and 17 bases had no gene match. CDR3 sequence: CASSLRADREAIKNEQYF. The DNA of the CDR3 is TGTGCCAGCAGCTTAAGAGCGGACAGGGAAGCGATTAAAAACGAGCAGTACTTC.